These 22 T cell receptor beta chains share one sample of origin, sequenced in a study of blood T cell repertoires in COVID-19. Here immunoSEQ multiplex PCR was the method, and the copy in TCRdb shows in-frame clones only, minus some. The data show roughly 120,000 clones, nearly 80% seen once. The sample comprised peripheral blood. The source of these receptors is a woman older than 75 with active or convalescent COVID-19.

The genes are TRBV5-5 and TRBJ2-5; D may be TRBD2 (5 bases). Trimming took off 0 bases at V and 4 bases at J, with 16 bases between the two ends. This CDR3 has 16 amino acids. Per the germline V gene, CDR1 is SGHKS and CDR2 is YYEKEE (reference sequence). CDR3 nucleotides: TGTGCCAGCAGCTTGGCCAGGAAGGGAGCAAGAGAGACCCAGTACTTC. Translation: CASSLARKGARETQYF. Full variable domain (outside the CDR3, taken from reference TRBV5-5 and TRBJ2-5): DAGVTQSPTHLIKTRGQQVTLRCSPISGHKSVSWYQQVLGQGPQFIFQYYEKEERGRGNFPDRFSARQFPNYSSELNVNALLLGDSALYLCASSLARKGARETQYFGPGTRLLVL.

This rearrangement joins TRBV5-5 to TRBJ1-1, with TRBD1 identical over 8 bases. V lost 4 bases, J lost 5 bases, and 19 bases stayed unmatched. The CDR3 contains 18 residues. Germline V lookup: CDR1 SGHKS, CDR2 YYEKEE (reference sequence). The CDR3 is CASSPKYDRQGLGTEAFF. In DNA form, the CDR3 reads TGTGCCAGCAGCCCCAAATATGATAGACAGGGGCTTGGGACTGAAGCTTTCTTT. Filled out from reference TRBV5-5 and TRBJ1-1, the complete variable domain reads DAGVTQSPTHLIKTRGQQVTLRCSPISGHKSVSWYQQVLGQGPQFIFQYYEKEERGRGNFPDRFSARQFPNYSSELNVNALLLGDSALYLCASSPKYDRQGLGTEAFFGQGTRLTVV.

The chain uses TRBV7-2 and TRBJ2-2; 14 nucleotides align to TRBD2. Germline trimming cut 4 bases from V and 4 bases from J; bases unmatched to any gene: 8. Germline V gene sequence: CDR1 SGHTA, CDR2 FQGNSA. The CDR3 has 18 amino acids. The CDR3 spells CASSSEGLAGGGTGELFF. DNA of the CDR3: TGTGCCAGCAGCTCAGAAGGACTAGCGGGAGGTGGCACCGGGGAGCTGTTTTTT.

The J gene is TRBJ2-2, the V gene TRBV3-1 (or the pseudogene TRBV3-2); D possibly corresponds to TRBD1 (5 bases). CDR1 LGHDT and CDR2 YNNKEL come from the germline V gene (reference sequence). Trimming removed 1 base at V and 5 bases at J, with 8 bases between. The CDR3 runs 14 residues. The CDR3 DNA is TGTGCCAGCAGCCAAGGGGGCATTACCGGGGAGCTGTTTTTT. This codes for CASSQGGITGELFF.

V usage is TRBV11-2 and J usage is TRBJ2-2; TRBD2 might be the D (6 bases). The germline gives CDR1 SGHAT, CDR2 FQNNGV. CDR3 size: 16 residues. Trimming pared 6 bases from V and 3 bases from J, leaving 17 bases between. The DNA for the CDR3 is TGTGCCAGCAGGAAAAGTGGGCGGGAACACACCGGGGAGCTGTTTTTT. As protein: CASRKSGREHTGELFF.

The chain uses TRBV3-1 (or the pseudogene TRBV3-2) and TRBJ1-1; D call uncertain. The V gene's germline CDR1 is LGHDT and CDR2 YNNKEL (reference sequence). The ends were cut back, 5 bases at V and 1 base at J, with 8 bases in the middle. The CDR3 extends over 13 amino acids. Here the CDR3 reads CASSEVRNTEAFF. The CDR3 region has the DNA TGTGCCAGCAGCGAAGTTCGGAACACTGAAGCTTTCTTT.

This clone was seen a few times. The CDR3 DNA reads TGTGCCAGCAGTCCTCCGGGACTAGCAAACTACGAGCAGTACTTC. It encodes CASSPPGLANYEQYF. The chain joins TRBV28 to TRBJ2-7, with 9 bases that match TRBD2. Germline CDR1 reads MDHEN; CDR2 reads SYDVKM. The CDR3 is 15 amino acids. After removal of 5 bases from V and 3 bases from J, the junction contained 8 bases not matched to a gene.

Details on this clone: Other DNA sequences from this sample encode an identical CDR3 as well. This chain joins TRBV19 and TRBJ1-1; D is undetermined. This CDR3 region has 13 residues. Germline V gene data show CDR1 as LNHDA and CDR2 as SQIVND (reference sequence). V dropped 3 bases and J dropped 2 bases, with 7 bases sitting between them. This chain's CDR3 is CASSIGRNTEAFF. The CDR3 nucleotides are TGTGCCAGTAGTATTGGCAGAAACACTGAAGCTTTCTTT.

This chain uses TRBV2 with TRBJ2-1; 9 bases align to TRBD1. CDR1 and CDR2 (germline): SNHLY, FYNNEI. The CDR3 spans 14 residues. V lost 11 bases and J lost 7; bases outside the gene matches: 12. CDR3 loop: CAGDRGQGQNEQFF. The CDR3 coding sequence is TGTGCCGGAGACAGGGGACAGGGACAGAATGAGCAGTTCTTC.

The rearrangement uses TRBV29-1 and TRBJ2-2; 10 bases map to TRBD2. This CDR3 is built from 16 residues. The germline CDR1 and CDR2 sequences are SQVTM and ANQGSEA. V shed 7 bases, J shed 4 bases, and the junction held 12 bases outside the gene matches. The CDR3 DNA sequence: TGCAGCGCCGAGGAGTCTAGCGGGAGTCGCACCGGGGAGCTGTTTTTT. Translating it yields CSAEESSGSRTGELFF.

The rearrangement links TRBV5-4 to TRBJ2-5; 11 bases are a match to TRBD2. This CDR3 region has 14 residues. Losses at the gene ends were 4 bases for V and 5 bases for J; bases not matched to a gene: 4. CDR1 and CDR2 from the germline V gene are SGHNT and YYREEE (reference sequence). The CDR3 DNA reads as TGTGCCAGCAGCCCCGGGACTAGCGGTGAGACCCAGTACTTC. Its protein is CASSPGTSGETQYF.

The V gene is TRBV28, the J gene TRBJ1-1; no reliable D call. V dropped 6 bases and J dropped 5 bases, with 16 bases sitting between them. The CDR3 runs to 14 residues. Germline-derived CDR1 and CDR2 are MDHEN and SYDVKM. The DNA for the CDR3 is TGTGCCAGCAGCCAAGGTGGGCCGGGGACTGAAGCTTTCTTT. It encodes CASSQGGPGTEAFF.

The chain combines TRBV7-2 with TRBJ2-3, with unresolved D. Germline loops: CDR1 SGHTA, CDR2 FQGNSA. V lost 5 bases to trimming and J lost 0 bases, with 12 bases between them. The CDR3 covers 15 residues. Written as DNA, the CDR3 is TGTGCCAGCAGCCTTAGATCTTTTAGCACAGATACGCAGTATTTT. Protein sequence: CASSLRSFSTDTQYF.

This rearrangement joins TRBV6-2 or TRBV6-3 to TRBJ1-5; 9 bases align to TRBD1. Losses at the gene ends were 0 bases for V and 0 bases for J; bases not matched to a gene: 3. Germline CDR1 and CDR2: MNHEY and SVGEGT. CDR3 length: 17 residues. The CDR3: CASSYSRTGASNQPQHF. The CDR3 DNA follows: TGTGCCAGCAGTTACTCTCGGACAGGGGCTAGCAATCAGCCCCAGCATTTT.

The chain links TRBV6-5 to TRBJ2-1; 8 bases line up with TRBD1. CDR3 length: 12 amino acids. The V gene's germline CDR1 is MNHEY and CDR2 SVGAGI. Trimming removed 4 bases from V and 8 bases from J; junction bases left unmatched: 1. The CDR3 is CASSLDRDEQFF. The CDR3 DNA follows: TGTGCCAGCAGTTTGGACAGGGATGAGCAGTTCTTC.

The CDR3 nucleotides read TGTGCCAGCAGATCCAGGGCCGCGAACACCGGGGAGCTGTTTTTT. The encoded protein is CASRSRAANTGELFF. The V gene is TRBV6-5, the J gene TRBJ2-2; tentatively, D is TRBD1 (5 bases). The CDR3 runs 15 residues. Germline CDR1 is MNHEY and CDR2 is SVGAGI. Trimming pared 6 bases from V and 0 bases from J, leaving 11 bases between.

The chain is built from TRBV19 and TRBJ2-7; 8 bases map to TRBD1. In germline, CDR1 is LNHDA, CDR2 SQIVND (reference sequence). The CDR3 spans 13 residues. V shed 4 bases and J 7 bases; nucleotides not matched to a gene: 6. CDR3: CASSTQGAGEQYF. CDR3 sequence (DNA): TGTGCCAGTAGTACTCAGGGGGCTGGTGAGCAGTACTTC.

For the CDR3, the DNA is TGTGCCAGTAGTATTATGGCCAGGGGGAATGAGCAGTTCTTC. It is translated as CASSIMARGNEQFF. The chain joins TRBV19 to TRBJ2-1, with 7 nucleotides matching TRBD1. CDR1 LNHDA and CDR2 SQIVND come from the germline V gene (reference sequence). The length of the CDR3 is 14 residues. V lost 3 bases, J lost 7 bases, and 6 bases stayed unmatched. The full variable domain, rest sourced from reference TRBV19 and TRBJ2-1, is DGGITQSPKYLFRKEGQNVTLSCEQNLNHDAMYWYRQDPGQGLRLIYYSQIVNDFQKGDIAEGYSVSREKKESFPLTVTSAQKNPTAFYLCASSIMARGNEQFFGPGTRLTVL.

This clone was counted only a few times. The chain carries TRBV4-1 and TRBJ1-2; 7 bases map to TRBD1. V lost 5 bases to trimming and J lost 4 bases; unmatched junction nucleotides: 7. Germline-derived CDR1 and CDR2 are MGHRA and YSYEKL. This CDR3 is built from 14 residues. CDR3 DNA sequence: TGCGCCAGCAGCTCAAGGGACAGCCTCTATGGCTACACCTTC. This codes for CASSSRDSLYGYTF.

This chain links TRBV25-1 with TRBJ1-1, with D perhaps TRBD1 (5 bases). Between the trimmed V and J ends, which lost 2 bases and 5 bases, there was a span of 12 bases. The CDR3 is 14 residues long. Germline V gene sequence: CDR1 MGHDK, CDR2 SYGVNS. This CDR3 is CASSETAGGTEAFF. Here the CDR3 DNA reads TGTGCCAGCAGTGAAACGGCCGGGGGAACTGAAGCTTTCTTT.

The chain has TRBV18 and TRBJ1-2, with D maybe TRBD1 (6 bases). Trimming pared 4 bases from V and 7 bases from J, leaving 19 bases between. The CDR3 spans 15 residues. From germline, CDR1 is KGHSH and CDR2 LQKENI. CDR3 nucleotides: TGTGCCAGCTCACAATACGGGACAACCGAGGGTGGCTACACCTTC. It codes for CASSQYGTTEGGYTF.

This clone appeared once. The gene calls are TRBV5-1 and TRBJ2-1; 9 bases map to TRBD2. V shed 1 base, J shed 4 bases, and the junction held 6 bases outside the gene matches. Germline V gene lookup returns CDR1 SGHRS and CDR2 YFSETQ. This CDR3 contains 16 residues. CDR3 loop: CASSLNVLAGYNEQFF. Written as DNA, the CDR3 is TGCGCCAGCAGCTTGAATGTACTAGCGGGTTACAATGAGCAGTTCTTC. Full variable domain (outside the CDR3, taken from reference TRBV5-1 and TRBJ2-1): KAGVTQTPRYLIKTRGQQVTLSCSPISGHRSVSWYQQTPGQGLQFLFEYFSETQRNKGNFPGRFSGRQFSNSRSEMNVSTLELGDSALYLCASSLNVLAGYNEQFFGPGTRLTVL.